The 15 T cell receptor beta chains below were found in one sample sequenced in a study of Ad26.COV2.S vaccination and SARS-CoV-2 variants (dated by TCRdb to the early 2020s). The sample's treatment or condition label, decoded: some 20 received Ad26.COV2.S at low or high dose, single or two shots; 5 received placebo; per-sample allocation not given. Repertoires of vaccine and placebo recipients were sequenced from samples taken on day 63 after the first injection. Library method: the immunoSEQ multiplex PCR assay. The source is immuneACCESS, and TCRdb retained only in-frame sequences with V and J called. Part of the clones is not carried over; for the studies checked, unresolved V genes explain less than half of this, and the remainder is unexplained. The sample includes about 680,000 clones, with roughly 90% observed a single time. Clones ranked in the top ten supply about 1.5% of the sample. The specimen comprised peripheral blood, sampled in a trial of Ad26.COV2.S vaccine versus placebo. These receptors were taken from a person aged 18-60 years who received the Ad26.COV2.S COVID-19 vaccine or a placebo.

V is TRBV6-5 and J is TRBJ2-7; D unresolved. Looked up from germline, CDR1 is MNHEY and CDR2 is SVGAGI. CDR3 size: 11 residues. V lost 6 bases and J 7 bases, leaving 10 bases between the germline ends. Here the CDR3 reads CASRFTLEQYF. The CDR3 bases are TGTGCCAGCAGGTTCACGCTGGAGCAGTACTTC.

The genes are TRBV6-5 and TRBJ2-7; D not certain. V lost 2 bases and J lost 3, with 11 bases in between. The CDR3 has 14 amino acids. Germline assignment: CDR1 MNHEY and CDR2 SVGAGI. The CDR3 DNA reads TGTGCCAGCAGTTACCTTCCGGGTAACTACGAGCAGTACTTC. As protein: CASSYLPGNYEQYF.

The V and J genes are TRBV6-5 and TRBJ1-1; 8 bases line up with TRBD1. The length of the CDR3 is 15 residues. Trimming took 2 bases from V and 0 from J; bases not matched to a gene: 2. Germline CDR1 reads MNHEY; CDR2 reads SVGAGI. The CDR3: CASSYHRGMNTEAFF. DNA for the CDR3: TGTGCCAGCAGTTACCACAGGGGGATGAACACTGAAGCTTTCTTT.

The V gene is TRBV27, the J gene TRBJ1-2, with D perhaps TRBD1 (6 bases). The CDR3 loop spans 16 amino acids. Looked up from germline, CDR1 is MNHEY and CDR2 is SMNVEV (reference sequence). The germline V and J ends were trimmed by 0 bases and 1 base, with 12 bases remaining between them. The CDR3 region has the DNA TGTGCCAGCAGTTTATCGGCGGACAGTGTTAACTATGGCTACACCTTC. The encoded protein is CASSLSADSVNYGYTF.

This clone has more than one count but fewer than ten. The chain has TRBV29-1 and TRBJ2-1; D gene unclear. Germline values: CDR1 SQVTM, CDR2 ANQGSEA. CDR3 length: 14 residues. V dropped 5 bases and J dropped 3 bases, with 14 bases sitting between them. The CDR3 loop reads CSVTERVDYNEQFF. The CDR3, as DNA: TGCAGCGTTACGGAAAGAGTGGACTACAATGAGCAGTTCTTC.

The chain employs TRBV7-8 and TRBJ2-5; TRBD1 might be the D (7 bases). The CDR3 is made up of 16 amino acids. Between the trimmed V and J ends, which lost 2 bases and 0 bases, there was a span of 13 bases. The germline CDR1 and CDR2 sequences are SGHVS and FQNEAQ. CDR3 residues: CASSLLPGGYQETQYF. CDR3 in DNA: TGTGCCAGCAGCTTACTTCCAGGGGGGTACCAAGAGACCCAGTACTTC.

This clone is a singleton in its sample. The chain is built from TRBV7-9 and TRBJ1-6; TRBD1 aligns across 7 bases. The ends lost 4 bases at V and 5 bases at J; junction bases unmatched: 5. CDR1 and CDR2 from the germline V gene are SEHNR and FQNEAQ (reference sequence). The CDR3 contains 15 residues. DNA of the CDR3: TGTGCCAGCAGCTCCCGGACAGGAAATAATTCACCCCTCCACTTT. Its translation: CASSSRTGNNSPLHF.

V is TRBV5-1 and J is TRBJ2-2, with D possibly being TRBD1 (6 bases). The CDR3 length is 15 residues. V shed 3 bases and J shed 6 bases, with 15 bases lying between them. The germline V gene has CDR1 SGHRS and CDR2 YFSETQ. The CDR3 coding sequence is TGCGCCAGCAGCTATCAGGGGCAGGACGCCGGGGAGCTGTTTTTT. Translated: CASSYQGQDAGELFF.

About this clone itself: This same CDR3 is encoded by further DNA sequences in the sample. The rearrangement uses TRBV3-1 (or the pseudogene TRBV3-2) and TRBJ2-7, with unresolved D. The V end lost 6 bases, the J end lost 1 base, and 7 bases lay between the germline ends. CDR3 size: 12 residues. CDR1 is LGHDT, CDR2 YNNKEL, per germline (reference sequence). In nucleotides, the CDR3 is TGTGCCAGCAGGGACGGATCCTACGAGCAGTACTTC. It translates to CASRDGSYEQYF.

This clone was seen a few times. This chain uses TRBV29-1 with TRBJ2-2; 7 positions agree with TRBD2. The CDR3 is 12 amino acids. CDR1 and CDR2 from the germline V gene are SQVTM and ANQGSEA. The ends lost 7 bases at V and 6 bases at J; junction bases unmatched: 5. CDR3 sequence reads: CSGGTISGELFF. The CDR3 nucleotides are TGCAGCGGTGGGACTATCTCCGGGGAGCTGTTTTTT.

The chain has TRBV24-1 and TRBJ1-5; D remains ambiguous. Germline CDR1 and CDR2: KGHDR and SFDVKD. This CDR3 contains 14 residues. V gave up 2 bases and J gave up 4 bases, with 8 bases separating them. CDR3 amino acids: CATSDSGPNQPQHF. In DNA form, the CDR3 reads TGTGCCACCAGTGATTCTGGGCCGAATCAGCCCCAGCATTTT.

This clone was picked up one time. V is TRBV5-1 and J is TRBJ1-1; D gene ambiguous. V was trimmed by 3 bases and J by 4 bases, leaving 10 bases between them. The CDR3 is made up of 13 amino acids. Germline CDR1 SGHRS, CDR2 YFSETQ. The CDR3 spells CASSSVGVTEAFF. The CDR3 region has the DNA TGCGCCAGCAGCTCGGTCGGAGTCACTGAAGCTTTCTTT.

J is TRBJ2-3 and V is TRBV5-1, with 9 nucleotides matching TRBD1. Germline values: CDR1 SGHRS, CDR2 YFSETQ. V was clipped by 4 bases and J by 5 bases; unmatched bases: 5. This CDR3 is 14 amino acids long. The CDR3 DNA reads as TGCGCCAGCAGCACAGGGACAGGGCTAGATACGCAGTATTTT. Translation: CASSTGTGLDTQYF.

This clone was recorded a few times. The chain carries TRBV30 and TRBJ1-1; 8 bases fit TRBD1. Germline-derived CDR1 and CDR2 are GTSNPN and SVGIG (reference sequence). The J segment lost 9 bases and the V segment lost 1 base, leaving 1 base of the junction unmatched. The CDR3 runs to 11 residues. The chain's CDR3 is CAWSDRGKAFF. CDR3 DNA sequence: TGTGCCTGGAGTGACAGGGGGAAAGCTTTCTTT.

The chain is built from TRBV11-2 and TRBJ2-3; D is undetermined. With 5 bases removed from V and 3 bases from J, the gap between germline ends came to 9 bases. This CDR3 comprises 13 residues. CDR1 and CDR2 from the germline V gene are SGHAT and FQNNGV. In DNA, the CDR3 is TGTGCCAGCAGCCCGACGACAACAGATACGCAGTATTTT. Its protein product is CASSPTTTDTQYF.